The text below deals with one T cell receptor beta chain. This clone was found a few times. Its antigen specificity is not known. Base qualities were left out, and no much larger clone turns up one base away. The library was generated by the immunoSEQ multiplex PCR assay. For the multiplex PCR, a mixture combining 60 forward primers for TCR Vbeta segments and 13 reverse primers for TCR Jbeta segments was used. Amplification of the CDR3 region of rearranged TCR beta genes was performed with a multiplex PCR assay on genomic DNA. The Illumina HiSeq System was used to sequence the amplified TCR beta libraries as 87-base-pair reads. In the source study's methods: A later analysis tallied 75 million to 95 million unique TCR beta chains across the 666 repertoires, and 10 million to 11 million of those chains were shared by two or more donors. A nearest-neighbor algorithm error-corrected the raw reads and collapsed the reads into unique sequences, merging closely related sequences to remove PCR and sequencing errors. To assign V, D and J gene segments, CDR3 sequences were aligned to IMGT reference sequences. For a sequence to be retained, a match of at least six nucleotides to both a V gene segment and a J gene segment was required. A rearrangement counted as productive if the CDR3 had no stop codons and remained in frame with V and J, and every other rearrangement counted as non-productive. CDR3 was defined by IMGT convention, running from the second conserved V-encoded cysteine to the conserved J-encoded phenylalanine. Sequences without an unambiguous match to a single V gene segment were excluded from the earlier analysis of about 640 of the donors. In an earlier analysis of some 590 of the donors, V segments were called functional above 56.7% productive rearrangements and were called segregating when the between-donor standard deviation exceeded 5%. A statistical classification framework was built for diagnosing cytomegalovirus status from the catalog of TCR beta chain sequences. In a later analysis, TCR nucleotide sequences were compared against IMGT/GENE-DB human TR gene sequences so that V and J genes could be assigned. In a later analysis, CDR3 sequences and most-parsimonious VDJ recombination scenarios were assigned using the TCRdist pipeline. In a later analysis, each TCR beta chain was defined by its CDR3 amino acid sequence together with its V-gene family, and reads without a unique V-gene family were excluded. To address suspected cross-contamination and a sequencing artifact, a later analysis removed 592 highly shared, low-generation-probability nucleotide sequences. In a later analysis, a clonal expansion index was calculated for each public chain from normalized within-repertoire ranks of inferred template counts. In a later analysis, generation probabilities were computed with a VDJ recombination model fitted to out-of-frame rearrangements, and the resulting probabilities were checked against IGoR. A later analysis scored TCR-TCR, TCR-HLA and TCR-CMV co-occurrence with hypergeometric tests, applying a repertoire-size bias correction to TCR pairs. In a later analysis, false discovery rates were estimated by permuting HLA or CMV assignments 20 times. In a later analysis, co-occurring TCRs were grouped using DBSCAN, and TCRdist sequence similarity was added for clustering within HLA-allele-positive subsets. Co-occurrence clustering excluded repertoires with fewer than 30,000 or more than 120,000 public chains, plus five with anomalous nucleotide sharing. In its TCRdb copy, this immuneACCESS table keeps in-frame sequences only and misses some clones. Where compared with another copy, unresolved V genes explain less than half of these, and the others have no known cause. Clonal size and the V and J genes are those of that table, whereas D and trimming came from the DNA. In all, the sample holds about 120,000 clones, and more than 75% of those were seen once. The top ten constitute roughly 12% of the sample.

The data are from a study of cytomegalovirus exposure and HLA in healthy donors (TCRdb year 2017). Study-wide context: An earlier analysis of 587 of the donors reported 276 Gb of sequence data and approximately 120 million unique TCR beta sequences obtained from around 190 million T cells. An early release that covered about 600 HLA-typed donors contained approximately 290 gigabases of sequencing data and tens of millions of unique TCR sequences. Of the 350 to 450 genotyped donors, over 80% were placed in the genetic ancestry cluster associated with self-reported Caucasian donors. The aim of the study was to test whether cataloging public T cell receptors could identify signatures of past pathogen exposure. Using immunosequencing, the study profiled T cell repertoires from roughly 650 subjects and related those repertoires to cytomegalovirus serostatus. In addition to the first cohort of about 650 subjects, a separate validation cohort of under 150 different subjects was used. To predict cytomegalovirus infection status, the study combined high-throughput TCR immunosequencing, statistical association of individual TCRs with disease status, and machine learning. To study patterns of TCR occurrence, a later analysis re-analyzed previously published TCR beta repertoires from several hundred donors and added high-resolution HLA genotyping. In the later analysis, no new phenotypic data were used to find candidate immune exposures; instead, reliance was placed on TCR beta sequences and their occurrence across donors. In an earlier analysis of roughly 580 of the donors, high-throughput TCR beta sequencing was used to judge whether each TCR beta V gene segment behaved as functional or pseudogenic. Donor age, sex, ethnicity and CMV serostatus were collected together with the repertoire data. A later genetic analysis took genome-wide SNP genotypes for 398 of the 666 donors and used that subset as a discovery cohort. All discovery cohort repertoires had been generated using a single sequencing platform. Class I and class II HLA loci were covered by the typing at four-digit resolution. The number of typed donors differed by locus: about 629-630 for A, B, C, DRB1 and DQB1; roughly 510 for DQA1; 606 for DPA1; and 400 to 480 for DPB1. Several DR-DQ haplotypes were handled as single units for association and clustering because linkage in the cohort was strong. Across roughly 420 genotyped donors of the cohort, an average of roughly 250,000 unique TCR beta nucleotide sequences per donor were sequenced, and about a sixth of those sequences were non-productive.

The CDR3, from cysteine to phenylalanine, totals 15 residues. Kept here is only the CDR3 DNA, which spans 45 bases and is read in frame from base 1. The V end gives up 4 bases and the J end 2 bases, leaving 8 bases in the junction not matched to a gene. For CDR1 and CDR2, the germline V gene lists SGHRS and YFSETQ. General conclusions and limits of the study: In a later analysis, the rate of TCR association differed among HLA loci, with DRB1 alleles having the most associated TCRs and HLA-C alleles having the fewest. According to a later analysis, most CMV-associated TCR beta chains appeared to be HLA-restricted, and the HLA associations seemed to be driven largely by CMV exposure. A further reported finding was that TCR beta sequences accurately predicted the HLA-A and HLA-B alleles for most subjects in the first cohort. Correlated functional status among segregating V segments might be attributable to linkage disequilibrium, but an unknown experimental factor could not be ruled out. The cohort was sequenced for TCR beta chains only, and without alpha or paired-chain data the features that could be detected were limited. Because some donors lacked HLA typing at each locus, the association tests relied only on the typed subset. An association between a missense DCLRE1C variant and V-gene and J-gene trimming of TCR beta chains was found in a later genetic analysis and replicated in an independent cohort. Broadly in line with IMGT annotations, most TCR beta V segments showed up in productive rearrangements about 87% or about 30% of the time in an earlier analysis of several hundred of the donors. In a later genetic analysis, fewer N-insertions in productive TCRs were reported among donors in an Asian-associated ancestry cluster than the approximately 670-donor mean. The study gave a list of roughly 150 TCR beta chains associated with cytomegalovirus. According to the authors, the approach could potentially be generalized to other disease states and immunological phenotypes. The 87-base-pair reads could not distinguish some IMGT-functional V segments, including TRBV6-2 and TRBV6-3, so those segments were excluded. In vitro tests confirmed that a few of the cytomegalovirus-associated TCR beta chains recognize cytomegalovirus antigens. A cluster of highly shared sequence variants was judged likely to represent a technical artifact of the sequencing pipeline. In a later analysis, some 17,000 TCR beta sequences were associated with specific HLA alleles at a false discovery rate of 0.05. Most TCR sequences were seen in very few donors, while some public TCRs were found in many individuals. Strong co-occurrence of HLA alleles, especially DR and DQ, made assigning TCR associations to individual alleles difficult. Roughly uniform sequencing depth across donors was assumed in presence/absence analyses, although this assumption may not hold. The earlier analysis of 450 to 700 of the donors excluded some 15 rarely observed V segments, including chromosome 9 orphons, because counts were too low. According to a later analysis, parvovirus B19, influenza, CMV and Epstein-Barr virus appeared linked to several top co-occurrence clusters. For the cohort, immune exposure information was limited to CMV serostatus. In both the original and validation cohorts, the classifier was reported to diagnose cytomegalovirus status with high specificity and sensitivity. Compared with equally common non-associated chains, HLA-associated TCR beta chains in a later analysis were more clonally expanded and had lower generation probabilities.

In total, approximately 700 healthy bone marrow donors made up the cohort. At the time of sampling, all cohort members were nominally healthy, though unrecorded immune exposures were likely present. The donor tested CMV seropositive, placing the donor among the 289 seropositive members of the cohort. A peripheral blood sample was provided by each donor, and peripheral blood mononuclear cells were used for TCR beta sequencing. Genomic DNA was extracted from the blood cell samples with the Qiagen DNeasy Blood Extraction Kit. The source of this sequence is a woman aged 40 to 49 in good health and CMV-seropositive. Sequencing was performed on PBMCs. The rearrangement joined TRBV5-1 to TRBJ2-7, with 8 middle bases fitting TRBD1. The CDR3 in this case is CASSPTNRGTYEQYF. The DNA sequence is given as TGCGCCAGCAGCCCTACGAACAGGGGGACCTACGAGCAGTACTTC.